This passage covers 32 T cell receptor beta chains from one sample sequenced in a study of T cell repertoires in cytomegalovirus infection. From the reads, TCRdb called clonotypes with MiXCR, one entry per CDR3 protein. The sample lists about 320,000 distinct CDR3 sequences, 9.5% occurring once. Sequencing was done on a sample of PBMCs. The receptors originated from a human donor in good health (CMV status not recorded). Some clones in this sample may be carry-over from other donors' samples.

This clonotype was recorded at least ten times. The chain is built from TRBV7-6 and TRBJ2-1; 9 nucleotides match TRBD1. Trimming took 3 bases from V and 9 from J; bases not matched to a gene: 9. The CDR3 length is 15 residues. CDR1 SGHVS and CDR2 FNYEAQ come from the germline V gene. This CDR3 is CASSLLQGAGSEQFF. The CDR3 region has the DNA TGTGCCAGCAGCTTGCTACAGGGGGCAGGGTCTGAGCAGTTCTTC.

This chain connects TRBV27 to TRBJ1-5; D gene uncertain. Trimming stripped 0 bases from V and 9 bases from J, with 21 bases between. The CDR3 has 17 residues. Germline V gene lookup returns CDR1 MNHEY and CDR2 SMNVEV (reference sequence). This CDR3 reads CASSLSKVTLPWGPQHF. The CDR3 DNA is TGTGCCAGCAGTTTATCGAAGGTCACCCTACCCTGGGGGCCCCAGCATTTT.

The rearrangement links TRBV20-1 to TRBJ2-1; TRBD2 matches 12 bases. After removal of 5 bases from V and 0 bases from J, the junction contained 14 bases not matched to a gene. Germline lookup yields CDR1 DFQATT and CDR2 SNEGSKA (reference sequence). The CDR3 length is 19 residues. The chain's CDR3 is CSALKGTSGWGGSYNEQFF. The CDR3 DNA sequence: TGCAGTGCTCTTAAAGGGACTAGCGGGTGGGGAGGCTCCTACAATGAGCAGTTCTTC.

In this sample, this clonotype turned up many times. The CDR3 DNA reads TGTGCCAGCAGCTTAGATGGACGGGTTAATTCACCCCTCCACTTT. Encoded protein: CASSLDGRVNSPLHF. The rearrangement joins TRBV7-2 to TRBJ1-6; D unclear. CDR1 and CDR2 from the germline V gene are SGHTA and FQGNSA. CDR3 length: 15 amino acids. Trimming left V 1 base short and J 6 bases short, with 10 bases between.

V and J are TRBV19 and TRBJ2-5; a possible D gene is TRBD2 (5 bases). Trimming took 3 bases from V and 1 from J, leaving 12 bases between them. CDR1 is LNHDA, CDR2 SQIVND, per germline (reference sequence). The CDR3 spans 15 residues. Here the CDR3 DNA reads TGTGCCAGTAGTATGAATCTAGGAGGCCAAGAGACCCAGTACTTC. Translating it yields CASSMNLGGQETQYF.

As for this clonotype: Just one base apart from a much larger clone, this may be a read error. This CDR3 is missing its conserved last phenylalanine or tryptophan, likely due to a read error. The rearrangement uses TRBV12-3 or TRBV12-4 and TRBJ2-3, with 7 bases aligning to TRBD2. Trimming removed 3 bases from V and 2 bases from J; junction bases left unmatched: 2. The CDR3 extends over 14 amino acids. CDR3 protein: CASSLSGTTDTQYY. The CDR3 DNA is TGTGCCAGCAGTTTGAGCGGGACCACAGATACGCAGTATTAT.

The chain uses TRBV7-2 and TRBJ1-3; D gene ambiguous. V lost 5 bases and J 0 bases, leaving 8 bases between the germline ends. Germline values: CDR1 SGHTA, CDR2 FQGNSA. The CDR3 extends over 14 amino acids. The CDR3 region has the DNA TGTGCCAGCAGCGCAATCAGCTCTGGAAACACCATATATTTT. Translation: CASSAISSGNTIYF.

The CDR3: CASSFPRTGISYEQYF. CDR3 nucleotide sequence: TGTGCCAGCAGTTTTCCGAGGACAGGGATCTCCTACGAGCAGTACTTC. The chain employs TRBV12-3 or TRBV12-4 and TRBJ2-7; 8 bases fit TRBD1. The CDR3 runs 16 residues. With V trimmed by 3 bases and J by 0 bases, 7 bases remained unmatched.

The rearrangement links TRBV7-6 to TRBJ2-1; 16 nucleotides align to TRBD2. Unmatched junction bases numbered 5, after V lost 5 bases and J lost 10 bases. The CDR3 totals 15 residues. Germline lookup yields CDR1 SGHVS and CDR2 FNYEAQ. The CDR3, as DNA: TGTGCCAGCAGCCGGGGACTAGCGGGGGGGCAGGAGCAGTTCTTC. Its translation is CASSRGLAGGQEQFF.

This clonotype was observed at least ten times. This chain links TRBV7-2 with TRBJ2-1; TRBD2 is a possible D gene (6 bases). The CDR3 sequence is 14 residues long. Germline CDR1 is SGHTA and CDR2 is FQGNSA. Trimming removed 1 base from V and 6 bases from J, with 10 bases in between. CDR3 nucleotides: TGTGCCAGCAGCTTAGGGAGGGGACGCAATGAGCAGTTCTTC. As protein: CASSLGRGRNEQFF.

There are many counts of this clonotype. The chain couples TRBV19 to TRBJ2-7; 9 positions match TRBD1. Germline V gene sequence: CDR1 LNHDA, CDR2 SQIVND (reference sequence). After removal of 2 bases from V and 4 bases from J, the junction contained 3 bases not matched to a gene. The CDR3 is 14 residues long. CDR3 in amino acids: CASSITGQGYEQYF. The CDR3 nucleotides read TGTGCCAGTAGTATAACCGGACAGGGGTACGAGCAGTACTTC.

This clonotype came up many times. The CDR3: CASSLPSGGRLRTYVYNEQFF. As DNA, the CDR3 is TGTGCCAGCAGCCTTCCTTCGGGGGGGCGATTGCGGACCTATGTTTACAATGAGCAGTTCTTC. This chain links TRBV7-2 with TRBJ2-1, with 8 bases identical to TRBD2. The CDR3 covers 21 residues. With 5 bases clipped from V and 4 bases from J, the junction kept 25 bases outside the gene matches. Germline V CDR1 and CDR2: SGHTA, FQGNSA.

This clonotype was seen only a few times. The chain couples TRBV2 to TRBJ1-2; D is possibly TRBD1 (6 bases). V was shortened by 8 bases and J by 11 bases, with 12 bases between the two germline ends. CDR1 is SNHLY, CDR2 FYNNEI, per germline. The CDR3 is made up of 10 amino acids. The CDR3 protein is CASGGGLYTF. For the CDR3, the DNA is TGTGCCAGCGGTGGGGGGCTGTACACCTTC.

This clonotype was seen a few times. The chain carries TRBV6-2 or TRBV6-3 and TRBJ2-7; D remains unclear. This CDR3 comprises 14 residues. The germline CDR1 and CDR2 sequences are MNHEY and SVGEGT. The ends were cut back, 5 bases at V and 6 bases at J, with 17 bases in the middle. CDR3 coding DNA: TGTGCCAGCAGTCCCCTGAGAGGACGACCCGAGCAGTACTTC. This encodes CASSPLRGRPEQYF.

This clonotype was counted between two and nine times. J is TRBJ2-1 and V is TRBV12-3 or TRBV12-4; TRBD2 matches 9 bases. The CDR3 totals 16 residues. The trim removed 5 bases at V and 3 bases at J, leaving 8 bases unmatched. The CDR3 region has the DNA TGTGCCAGCAGTACTTTGACTAGCGGACTCTACAATGAGCAGTTCTTC. Amino acids: CASSTLTSGLYNEQFF.

The chain's CDR3 is CATSREAGGLGKLFF. In DNA form, the CDR3 reads TGTGCCACCAGCAGAGAGGCAGGCGGATTGGGAAAACTGTTTTTT. V is TRBV15 and J is TRBJ1-4; D is uncertain. There are 15 residues in the CDR3. Looked up from germline, CDR1 is LNHNV and CDR2 is YYDKDF (reference sequence). With 0 bases removed from V and 10 bases from J, the gap between germline ends came to 15 bases.

J is TRBJ2-3 and V is TRBV6-8, with D possibly matching TRBD2 (5 bases). Per germline, CDR1 MNHGY and CDR2 SAAAGT. CDR3 length: 13 amino acids. Trimming shortened V by 7 bases and J by 3 bases, and 11 bases separated the two germline ends. The CDR3 DNA is TGTGCCAGCAACCGAGCGGAGACAGATACGCAGTATTTT. This encodes CASNRAETDTQYF.

This sequence joins TRBV7-9 and TRBJ1-1; D gene uncertain. Trimming removed 5 bases from V and 8 bases from J, with 9 bases in between. Germline V gene sequence: CDR1 SEHNR, CDR2 FQNEAQ (reference sequence). The CDR3 contains 11 residues. The chain's CDR3 is CASSQPPEAFF. For the CDR3, the DNA is TGTGCCAGCAGCCAGCCTCCCGAAGCTTTCTTT.

The chain has TRBV10-3 and TRBJ1-2, with D possibly TRBD1 on 5 matching bases. The CDR3 runs to 13 residues. V shed 4 bases and J shed 6 bases, with 12 bases lying between them. Per germline, CDR1 ENHRY and CDR2 SYGVKD. CDR3 in amino acids: CAISADGHNGYTF. In DNA form, the CDR3 reads TGTGCCATCAGTGCAGACGGACATAATGGCTACACCTTC.

This clonotype was found many times. The chain uses TRBV7-2 and TRBJ1-4; 8 nucleotides match TRBD1. The length of the CDR3 is 14 residues. Per the germline V gene, CDR1 is SGHTA and CDR2 is FQGNSA. V was pared by 4 bases and J by 8 bases, with 6 bases of the junction left unmatched. The CDR3 sequence: CASSWAGGDEKLFF. CDR3 nucleotide sequence: TGTGCCAGCAGCTGGGCAGGGGGCGACGAAAAACTGTTTTTT.

There are many counts of this clonotype. The chain couples TRBV7-2 to TRBJ2-5, with 12 bases aligning to TRBD2. The CDR3 is 17 amino acids. V was clipped by 8 bases and J by 4 bases; unmatched bases: 14. Germline V gene sequence: CDR1 SGHTA, CDR2 FQGNSA. The CDR3 nucleotides read TGTGCCAGCGTCCCGACTAGCGGGGGTTTACGTGGAGAGACCCAGTACTTC. It yields the protein CASVPTSGGLRGETQYF.

This clonotype turned up a few times. The rearrangement joins TRBV7-2 to TRBJ2-2; D gene unclear. CDR3 size: 17 residues. Trimming cost V 4 bases and J 0 bases, with 15 bases left between them. The germline gives CDR1 SGHTA, CDR2 FQGNSA. CDR3 in DNA: TGTGCCAGCAGCTCCCATTTCGGGCGGTCGAACACCGGGGAGCTGTTTTTT. Translated: CASSSHFGRSNTGELFF.

The chain links TRBV12-3 or TRBV12-4 to TRBJ1-5, with 12 positions matching TRBD1. This CDR3 is 18 amino acids long. V lost 6 bases and J lost 7; bases outside the gene matches: 16. The CDR3 sequence: CASSPPGQGAPVSQPQHF. The CDR3, as DNA: TGTGCCAGCAGCCCCCCGGGACAGGGGGCGCCGGTTTCCCAGCCCCAGCATTTT.

The chain links TRBV14 to TRBJ1-2; D remains ambiguous. Germline CDR1 SGHDN, CDR2 FVKESK. This CDR3 comprises 13 residues. The ends were cut back, 0 bases at V and 3 bases at J, with 5 bases in the middle. In DNA form, the CDR3 reads TGTGCCAGCAGCCAAGAGGTTTACTATGGCTACACCTTC. The encoded protein is CASSQEVYYGYTF.

There are many counts of this clonotype. At one end the junction does not follow the germline gene, possibly because of a read error. The chain carries TRBV6-1 and TRBJ2-1; D is perhaps TRBD1 (6 bases). The CDR3 covers 14 residues. Per germline, CDR1 MNHNS and CDR2 SASEGT. CDR3 protein: CASSEDRVYIEQFF. The CDR3 nucleotides are TGTGCCAGCAGTGAAGACAGGGTGTACATTGAGCAGTTCTTC.

This clonotype appeared many times. The gene calls are TRBV7-2 and TRBJ2-7, with 12 bases fitting TRBD2. The CDR3 loop spans 21 amino acids. V shed 5 bases and J 3 bases; nucleotides not matched to a gene: 23. CDR1 and CDR2 from the germline V gene are SGHTA and FQGNSA. CDR3 in amino acids: CASSLRQGQVTTSGSNYEQYF. The CDR3 region has the DNA TGTGCCAGCAGCCTCCGACAGGGCCAGGTTACGACTAGCGGGAGTAACTACGAGCAGTACTTC.

This clonotype appeared once. V gene TRBV14 combines with J gene TRBJ2-1; 12 positions agree with TRBD2. V gave up 4 bases and J gave up 8 bases; unmatched junction bases: 9. The CDR3 consists of 16 residues. Germline CDR1 SGHDN, CDR2 FVKESK. CDR3: CASSLLAGGSRHEQFF. CDR3 sequence (DNA): TGTGCCAGCAGCCTTCTAGCGGGAGGGTCACGGCATGAGCAGTTCTTC.

The CDR3 loop is CASSQEVRTSGGRYNEQFF. The CDR3, as DNA: TGTGCCAGCAGCCAAGAAGTTAGGACTAGCGGGGGGCGGTACAATGAGCAGTTCTTC. V usage is TRBV14 and J usage is TRBJ2-1; TRBD2 agrees at 14 bases. The ends lost 0 bases at V and 4 bases at J; junction bases unmatched: 8. Germline V CDR1 and CDR2: SGHDN, FVKESK. The CDR3 contains 19 residues.

Comment on this clonotype: Just one base apart from a much larger clone, this may be a read error. The rearrangement joins TRBV10-3 to TRBJ2-7; tentatively, D is TRBD2 (6 bases). V shed 4 bases and J shed 1 base, with 14 bases lying between them. Germline V lookup: CDR1 ENHRY, CDR2 SYGVKD. The CDR3 runs 15 residues. CDR3 protein: CAISGSLARSYEQYF. CDR3 nucleotides: TGTGCCATCAGTGGGTCCCTAGCGAGATCCTACGAGCAGTACTTC.

The chain is built from TRBV24-1 and TRBJ2-2, with D possibly TRBD1 on 6 matching bases. CDR1 and CDR2 from the germline V gene are KGHDR and SFDVKD. V was clipped by 3 bases and J by 5 bases, with 12 bases between them. CDR3 length equals 15 residues. CDR3 protein: CATSDPTRGTGELFF. The CDR3 region has the DNA TGTGCCACCAGTGATCCCACAAGGGGGACCGGGGAGCTGTTTTTT.

The chain carries TRBV7-2 and TRBJ2-2; 11 bases agree with TRBD2. The CDR3 contains 17 residues. The V segment lost 5 bases and the J segment 5 bases; nucleotides outside the gene matches: 10. The germline CDR1 and CDR2 sequences are SGHTA and FQGNSA. The DNA of the CDR3 is TGTGCCAGCAGCCCCTCCCTAGCGGGAGGAGGTACCGGGGAGCTGTTTTTT. Its protein is CASSPSLAGGGTGELFF.

This clonotype was observed a handful of times. The J gene is TRBJ1-1, the V gene TRBV28; D unclear. The V gene's germline CDR1 is MDHEN and CDR2 SYDVKM. This CDR3 has 15 amino acids. With 7 bases removed from V and 5 bases from J, the gap between germline ends came to 20 bases. DNA for the CDR3: TGTGCCAGCACCAGAACATTTCCAGGAGGGACTGAAGCTTTCTTT. It is translated as CASTRTFPGGTEAFF.